The next 28 T cell receptor beta chains were all read from a single sample in a study of identical twins. A single record per CDR3 protein comes from TCRdb applying MiXCR to the 5' RACE reads. The sample contains some 690,000 distinct CDR3 sequences, about 20% of which appear only once. Separately, the same data were catalogued under a study of T cells expressing NK-cell markers.

The sequenced material came from PBMCs. The receptors were sampled from a woman aged 18 to 35 in good health.

The genes are TRBV20-1 and TRBJ1-1; no clear D. The CDR3 is 12 residues long. Per germline, CDR1 DFQATT and CDR2 SNEGSKA (reference sequence). The CDR3 protein is CSAAPWNTEAFF. In DNA, the CDR3 is TGCAGCGCGGCCCCGTGGAACACTGAAGCTTTCTTT.

The chain carries TRBV10-3 and TRBJ2-5, with 10 bases that match TRBD1. The CDR3 totals 17 residues. Trimming at V came to 2 bases and at J to 7 bases, leaving 13 bases not matched to a gene. The germline V gene has CDR1 ENHRY and CDR2 SYGVKD. The CDR3 region is CAISEPLTGGIYGTQYF. In DNA, the CDR3 is TGTGCCATCAGTGAGCCATTGACAGGGGGCATCTATGGGACCCAGTACTTC.

This clonotype was detected only a few times. This chain joins TRBV24-1 and TRBJ2-1; TRBD1 agrees at 7 bases. Germline-derived CDR1 and CDR2 are KGHDR and SFDVKD. The CDR3 length is 13 residues. With 9 bases clipped from V and 5 bases from J, the junction kept 6 bases outside the gene matches. The CDR3 is CATEGQTNNEQFF. CDR3 nucleotides: TGTGCCACCGAGGGACAGACCAACAATGAGCAGTTCTTC.

This clonotype was picked up a small number of times. The chain couples TRBV29-1 to TRBJ2-7; a weak D match, TRBD2 (5 bases). This CDR3 comprises 12 residues. Germline V lookup: CDR1 SQVTM, CDR2 ANQGSEA. Trimming stripped 4 bases from V and 4 bases from J, with 11 bases between. CDR3: CSVAGSNYEQYF. CDR3 nucleotides: TGCAGCGTTGCGGGGAGTAATTACGAGCAGTACTTC.

This chain links TRBV20-1 with TRBJ2-7; D may be TRBD2 (5 bases). With 5 bases removed from V and 3 bases from J, the gap between germline ends came to 17 bases. Germline V CDR1 and CDR2: DFQATT, SNEGSKA (reference sequence). The CDR3 extends over 14 amino acids. In DNA form, the CDR3 reads TGCAGTGCTGGCGGACTGTCCTCCTACTACGAGCAGTACTTC. Translation: CSAGGLSSYYEQYF.

This clonotype was detected a few times. The rearrangement joins TRBV19 to TRBJ1-1; no firm D call. V lost 3 bases and J 8 bases, leaving 7 bases between the germline ends. CDR1 is LNHDA, CDR2 SQIVND, per germline (reference sequence). The CDR3 is 11 residues long. The CDR3 nucleotides are TGTGCCAGTAGTATGGGTGTGGAAGCTTTCTTT. Amino acid sequence: CASSMGVEAFF.

The genes are TRBV20-1 and TRBJ2-5; the match to TRBD2 covers 7 bases. The ends lost 5 bases at V and 4 bases at J; junction bases unmatched: 10. Germline assignment: CDR1 DFQATT and CDR2 SNEGSKA (reference sequence). The CDR3 runs 14 residues. The CDR3: CSALKSGGGETQYF. DNA for the CDR3: TGCAGTGCTCTTAAATCGGGGGGTGGAGAGACCCAGTACTTC.

This clonotype showed up many times. The chain carries TRBV5-5 and TRBJ2-2; no reliable D call. From germline, CDR1 is SGHKS and CDR2 YYEKEE (reference sequence). The germline V and J ends were trimmed by 6 bases and 4 bases, with 16 bases remaining between them. The CDR3 is 15 amino acids. In DNA form, the CDR3 reads TGTGCCAGCAACTTCGGCAGGCAGGTCACCGGGGAGCTGTTTTTT. Residues: CASNFGRQVTGELFF.

There are many counts of this clonotype. The chain couples TRBV6-1 to TRBJ1-1; D is unresolved. V was clipped by 8 bases and J by 3 bases, with 19 bases between them. The CDR3 is 15 residues long. Germline loops: CDR1 MNHNS, CDR2 SASEGT. The chain's CDR3 is CASHTWGGEDTEAFF. In DNA form, the CDR3 reads TGTGCCAGCCACACTTGGGGTGGGGAGGACACTGAAGCTTTCTTT.

In this sample, this clonotype turned up a few times. The rearrangement uses TRBV12-3 or TRBV12-4 and TRBJ2-7; D is undetermined. Trimming removed 6 bases at V and 3 bases at J, with 15 bases between. The CDR3 has 14 amino acids. DNA of the CDR3: TGTGCCAGCAGACGCAGGCGTCAATGCTACGAGCAGTACTTC. Protein: CASRRRRQCYEQYF.

The table lists this clonotype with a few counts. V and J are TRBV7-9 and TRBJ2-5; no firm D call. The germline gives CDR1 SEHNR, CDR2 FQNEAQ (reference sequence). The CDR3 sequence is 13 residues long. V was cut by 7 bases and J by 7 bases, with 16 bases left in between. This chain's CDR3 is CASIPTTQMTQYF. The CDR3 coding sequence is TGTGCCAGCATCCCGACCACACAGATGACCCAGTACTTC.

The V call is TRBV18, the J call TRBJ2-7; D is uncertain. Looked up from germline, CDR1 is KGHSH and CDR2 is LQKENI. V was clipped by 2 bases and J by 5 bases, with 16 bases between them. The CDR3 sequence is 15 residues long. The DNA of the CDR3 is TGTGCCAGCTCACCAGGGCTTGTCGTAAGTCACGAGCAGTACTTC. As protein: CASSPGLVVSHEQYF.

Comment on this clonotype: This may be a read error: a much more frequent sequence differs by one nucleotide. The rearrangement joins TRBV6-5 to TRBJ2-2; D perhaps matches TRBD2 (6 bases). V dropped 2 bases and J dropped 4 bases, with 14 bases sitting between them. There are 16 residues in the CDR3. CDR1 and CDR2 (germline): MNHEY, SVGAGI. The CDR3 spells CASSYPITSSTGELFF. The CDR3 DNA is TGTGCCAGCAGTTACCCGATTACTAGCAGCACCGGGGAGCTGTTTTTT.

The gene calls are TRBV6-1 and TRBJ2-5; the D gene is possibly TRBD2 (6 bases). Germline V gene lookup returns CDR1 MNHNS and CDR2 SASEGT. The CDR3 has 13 residues. Trimming shortened V by 7 bases and J by 5 bases, and 14 bases separated the two germline ends. The CDR3 protein is CASTPEGRETQYF. CDR3 bases: TGTGCCAGCACCCCGGAAGGGAGGGAGACCCAGTACTTC.

This chain uses TRBV7-2 with TRBJ2-7; D gene unclear. V gave up 1 base and J gave up 0 bases, with 7 bases separating them. The length of the CDR3 is 14 residues. Per the germline V gene, CDR1 is SGHTA and CDR2 is FQGNSA. CDR3 sequence: CASSLGSPSYEQYF. Here the CDR3 DNA reads TGTGCCAGCAGCTTAGGGTCTCCCTCCTACGAGCAGTACTTC.

This clonotype was found a few times. The chain links TRBV5-6 to TRBJ2-7, with D perhaps assigned TRBD1 or TRBD2 (5 bases each). V lost 1 base and J lost 5, with 13 bases in between. The CDR3 spans 14 residues. Germline V gives CDR1 SGHDT, CDR2 YYEEEE. The CDR3 sequence: CASSLTGLSDEQYF. CDR3 bases: TGTGCCAGCAGCTTGACAGGACTTTCGGACGAGCAGTACTTC.

There are a few counts of this clonotype. The rearrangement joins TRBV6-1 to TRBJ2-6; D is possibly TRBD1 or TRBD2 (6 bases each). V lost 6 bases, J lost 0 bases, and 9 bases lay in between. This CDR3 region has 15 residues. CDR1 MNHNS and CDR2 SASEGT come from the germline V gene. The CDR3 reads CASRGGNSGANVLTF. The CDR3 DNA reads TGTGCCAGCAGGGGGGGCAACTCTGGGGCCAACGTCCTGACTTTC.

This clonotype was counted only a few times. This CDR3 reads CASSSKGMGGRETQYF. The CDR3 nucleotides are TGTGCCAGCAGTTCAAAGGGCATGGGGGGTAGGGAGACCCAGTACTTC. The chain employs TRBV12-3 or TRBV12-4 and TRBJ2-5; weak D call: TRBD2 (6 bases). CDR3 size: 16 residues. Trimming took 4 bases from V and 5 from J, leaving 20 bases between them.

The sample holds a few counts of this clonotype. The V gene is TRBV5-1, the J gene TRBJ2-1; no clear D. The germline CDR1 and CDR2 sequences are SGHRS and YFSETQ. V gave up 4 bases and J gave up 15 bases, with 14 bases separating them. The CDR3 consists of 11 residues. The CDR3 nucleotides read TGCGCCAGCAGCCAAGGTCCCCACGCGTTCTTC. It translates to CASSQGPHAFF. Looking up the rest from reference TRBV5-1 and TRBJ2-1 gives the full variable domain: KAGVTQTPRYLIKTRGQQVTLSCSPISGHRSVSWYQQTPGQGLQFLFEYFSETQRNKGNFPGRFSGRQFSNSRSEMNVSTLELGDSALYLCASSQGPHAFFGPGTRLTVL.

The sample holds many counts of this clonotype. The chain uses TRBV7-9 and TRBJ2-5; D may be TRBD1 (6 bases). In germline, CDR1 is SEHNR, CDR2 FQNEAQ (reference sequence). V was shortened by 5 bases and J by 0 bases, with 10 bases between the two germline ends. CDR3 length: 14 amino acids. The CDR3 protein is CASSQTGYQETQYF. CDR3 DNA: TGTGCCAGCAGCCAAACAGGGTACCAAGAGACCCAGTACTTC.

This clonotype has only a few counts. The J gene is TRBJ1-1, the V gene TRBV6-1; D is unresolved. V lost 7 bases, J lost 1 base, and 10 bases lay in between. In germline, CDR1 is MNHNS, CDR2 SASEGT. This CDR3 is 13 amino acids long. DNA for the CDR3: TGTGCCAGCACAAAGACGGGGAACACTGAAGCTTTCTTT. Translation: CASTKTGNTEAFF.

The gene calls are TRBV10-3 and TRBJ2-1, with 7 bases that match TRBD2. The CDR3 loop spans 12 amino acids. CDR1 and CDR2 (germline): ENHRY, SYGVKD. J lost 10 bases, V lost 4 bases, and 4 bases had no gene match. CDR3 nucleotides: TGTGCCATCAGTGCGGGGGGTAGAGAGCAGTTCTTC. This codes for CAISAGGREQFF.

This chain connects TRBV2 to TRBJ2-4; the match to TRBD1 covers 9 bases. Germline loops: CDR1 SNHLY, CDR2 FYNNEI. This CDR3 comprises 14 residues. The V and J ends lost 4 bases and 3 bases, in that order; junction bases with no gene match: 1. The CDR3 here is CASSGGQGKNIQYF. DNA of the CDR3: TGTGCCAGCAGTGGGGGACAGGGCAAAAACATTCAGTACTTC.

Many counts were recorded for this clonotype. The chain combines TRBV7-2 with TRBJ2-2; a weak D match, TRBD2 (5 bases). The CDR3 has 16 amino acids. Germline V lookup: CDR1 SGHTA, CDR2 FQGNSA. Deletions cut 1 base from V and 4 bases from J, with 13 bases between. CDR3 in amino acids: CASSLVPGLTTGELFF. CDR3 DNA: TGTGCCAGCAGCTTAGTTCCGGGGTTGACCACCGGGGAGCTGTTTTTT.

This rearrangement joins TRBV29-1 to TRBJ2-3, with 11 bases lining up with TRBD2. V gave up 4 bases and J gave up 2 bases; unmatched junction bases: 8. CDR1 SQVTM and CDR2 ANQGSEA come from the germline V gene. The CDR3 runs 16 residues. Here the CDR3 DNA reads TGCAGCGTTGGCGGACTAGCGGGTATAAACACAGATACGCAGTATTTT. This encodes CSVGGLAGINTDTQYF.

This chain uses TRBV20-1 with TRBJ2-1, with TRBD1 matching over 9 bases. The CDR3 is 14 amino acids. Germline CDR1 DFQATT, CDR2 SNEGSKA (reference sequence). The junction had 6 bases not matched to a gene; V was cut back by 4 bases and J by 5 bases. The CDR3 protein is CSATADRGDNEQFF. The CDR3, as DNA: TGCAGTGCTACCGCGGACAGGGGAGACAATGAGCAGTTCTTC.

V usage is TRBV27 and J usage is TRBJ1-4; the D is unclear. The CDR3 runs to 14 residues. Germline V gene data show CDR1 as MNHEY and CDR2 as SMNVEV (reference sequence). With 6 bases removed from V and 7 bases from J, the gap between germline ends came to 15 bases. CDR3 in DNA: TGTGCCAGCAGACGCGGTGGAGAGGGTGAAAAACTGTTTTTT. It encodes CASRRGGEGEKLFF.

The chain uses TRBV4-3 and TRBJ1-6; maybe TRBD1 (5 bases). The CDR3 is made up of 15 amino acids. V lost 0 bases, J lost 10 bases, and 13 bases lay in between. Germline loops: CDR1 LGHNA, CDR2 YSLEER. Here the CDR3 DNA reads TGCGCCAGCAGCCAAGATAGCCAGGGAAGATCACCCCTCCACTTT. It specifies CASSQDSQGRSPLHF.